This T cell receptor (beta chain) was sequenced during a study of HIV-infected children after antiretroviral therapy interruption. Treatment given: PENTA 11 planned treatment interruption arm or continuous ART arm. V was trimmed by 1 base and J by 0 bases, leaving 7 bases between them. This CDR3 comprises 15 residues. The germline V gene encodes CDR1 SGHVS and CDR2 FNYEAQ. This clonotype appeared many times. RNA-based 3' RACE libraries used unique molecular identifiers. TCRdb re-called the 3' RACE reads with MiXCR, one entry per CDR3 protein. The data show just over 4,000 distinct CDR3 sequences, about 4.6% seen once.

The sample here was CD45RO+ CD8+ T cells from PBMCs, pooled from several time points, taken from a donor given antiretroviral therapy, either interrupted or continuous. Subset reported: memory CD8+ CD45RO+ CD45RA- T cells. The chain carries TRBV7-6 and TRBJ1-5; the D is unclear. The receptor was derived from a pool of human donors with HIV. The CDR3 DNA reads TGTGCCAGCAGCTTAGATTCCGATAGCAATCAGCCCCAGCATTTT. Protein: CASSLDSDSNQPQHF.